This T cell receptor (beta chain) originates from a study of blood T cell repertoires in COVID-19. It was during active infection that Seattle patients were enrolled and then longitudinally followed. Data came from immunoSEQ multiplex PCR; TCRdb stores just in-frame clones and leaves some out. This repertoire shows about 220,000 clones, roughly 85% found once; its top ten account for about 2.5%. V was pared by 6 bases and J by 7 bases, with 6 bases of the junction left unmatched. The CDR3 consists of 14 residues. CDR1 MNHEY and CDR2 SVGAGI come from the germline V gene. The rearrangement uses TRBV6-5 and TRBJ1-6, with TRBD1 matching 7 bases. The TCR originated in a woman between 65 and 79 years old with COVID-19, enrolled during active disease. Material for sequencing was peripheral blood. The CDR3 protein is CASRKGQDNSPLHF. CDR3 nucleotides: TGTGCCAGCAGAAAAGGACAGGACAATTCACCCCTCCACTTT.